The clone carrying this T cell receptor beta chain occurred many times. No antigen is known for it. The source of the sample is a study of T cell repertoires in cytomegalovirus infection. Study at large: Epitope selection comprised recently identified HLA-C-restricted CMV epitopes and well-studied HLA-B-restricted CMV epitopes. Study-level findings and limits: CMV-specific TCR beta clonotypes restricted by HLA-C were the ones dominating the ex vivo response.

Using its own MiXCR run on the reads, TCRdb lists one record per CDR3 protein. The sample gives 45,000 to 50,000 distinct CDR3 sequences, approximately 19% of which show up once; approximately 55% is in the top ten. Trimming removed 0 bases from V and 8 bases from J, with 16 bases in between. The CDR3 contains 16 residues. Germline V lookup: CDR1 LGHNA, CDR2 YSLEER. Sequencing was performed on CD8+ T cells from cultured PBMCs, taken from culture after CMV antigen stimulation. The sequence was collected from a human donor in good health (CMV status not recorded). Some clones in this sample may be carry-over from other donors' samples. The chain links TRBV4-3 to TRBJ1-4; weak D call: TRBD1 (5 bases). CDR3 in DNA: TGCGCCAGCAGCCAAGATTGGACATCCTCCGGGGAAAAACTGTTTTTT. Encoded protein: CASSQDWTSSGEKLFF.